What follows describes a single TCR beta chain. Its specificity is unknown. With constant-segment primers, 5'RACE yielded cDNA libraries of TCR alpha and TCR beta that carried sample barcodes and UMIs. TCRdb fed the 5' RACE reads into MiXCR, producing one record per CDR3 protein. The sample yields about 390,000 distinct CDR3 sequences, approximately 15% seen once. The sample is drawn from a study of T-cell memory formation after mild COVID-19. The overall study: Among the donors, TCR clusters were largely specific to each donor.

Broader study findings: Several responding clones turned up in pre-infection memory, indicating that cross-reactive memory may have taken part.

The V gene lost 4 bases and the J gene lost 7 bases, with 11 bases spanning the gap. This CDR3 region has 13 residues. Germline values: CDR1 PRHDT, CDR2 FYEKMQ (reference sequence). What was sequenced was PBMCs or a T cell subset sorted from them (not recorded which). This receptor was obtained from a man younger than 35 who had mild COVID-19 (a few samples of this study predate the infection). Cell type and time point are not known. This chain joins TRBV13 and TRBJ1-5, with D possibly TRBD1 on 5 matching bases. The CDR3 sequence is CASSSGRGQPQHF. The CDR3 region has the DNA TGTGCCAGCAGCTCTGGGAGGGGACAGCCCCAGCATTTT.